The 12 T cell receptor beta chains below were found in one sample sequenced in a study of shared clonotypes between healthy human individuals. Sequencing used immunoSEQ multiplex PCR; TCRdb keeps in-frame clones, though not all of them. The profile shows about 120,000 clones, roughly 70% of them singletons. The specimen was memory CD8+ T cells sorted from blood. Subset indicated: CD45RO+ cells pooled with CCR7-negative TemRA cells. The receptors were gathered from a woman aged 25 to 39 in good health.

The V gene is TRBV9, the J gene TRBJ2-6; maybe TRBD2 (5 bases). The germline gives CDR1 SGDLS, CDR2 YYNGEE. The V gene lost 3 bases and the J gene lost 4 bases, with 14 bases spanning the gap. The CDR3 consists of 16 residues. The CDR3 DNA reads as TGTGCCAGCAGCGCGGAACTAGTATCCGGGGCCAACGTCCTGACTTTC. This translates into CASSAELVSGANVLTF.

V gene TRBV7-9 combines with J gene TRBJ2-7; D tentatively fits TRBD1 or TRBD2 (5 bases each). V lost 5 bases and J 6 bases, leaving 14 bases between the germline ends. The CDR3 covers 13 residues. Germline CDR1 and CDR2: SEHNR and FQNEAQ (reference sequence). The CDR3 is CASSPGTSGEQYF. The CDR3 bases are TGTGCCAGCAGCCCCGGGACCTCTGGCGAGCAGTACTTC.

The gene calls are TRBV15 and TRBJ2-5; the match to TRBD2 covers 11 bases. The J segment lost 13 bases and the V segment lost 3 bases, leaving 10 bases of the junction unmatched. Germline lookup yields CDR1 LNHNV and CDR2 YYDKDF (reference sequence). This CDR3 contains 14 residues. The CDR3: CATSSGTTSGIPYF. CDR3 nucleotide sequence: TGTGCCACCAGCAGCGGCACGACTAGCGGGATACCGTACTTC.

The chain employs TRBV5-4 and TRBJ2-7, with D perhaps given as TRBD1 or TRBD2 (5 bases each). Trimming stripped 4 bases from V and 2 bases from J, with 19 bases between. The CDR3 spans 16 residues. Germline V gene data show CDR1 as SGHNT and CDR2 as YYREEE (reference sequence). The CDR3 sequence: CASSQDGADKTYEQYF. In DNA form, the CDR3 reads TGTGCCAGCAGCCAAGACGGGGCAGACAAAACCTACGAGCAGTACTTC.

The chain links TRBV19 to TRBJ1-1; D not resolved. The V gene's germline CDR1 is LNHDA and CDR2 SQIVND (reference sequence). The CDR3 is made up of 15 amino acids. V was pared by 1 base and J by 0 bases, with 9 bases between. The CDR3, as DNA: TGTGCCAGTAGTATAGGGGGAATGATGAACACTGAAGCTTTCTTT. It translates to CASSIGGMMNTEAFF.

This CDR3 is CAWSSDSWRAYTF. CDR3 coding DNA: TGTGCCTGGAGTTCCGACAGCTGGCGGGCCTACACCTTC. This chain connects TRBV30 to TRBJ1-2, with TRBD1 as a possible D gene (5 bases). Germline V CDR1 and CDR2: GTSNPN, SVGIG (reference sequence). This CDR3 spans 13 amino acids. V was clipped by 2 bases and J by 10 bases, with 17 bases between them.

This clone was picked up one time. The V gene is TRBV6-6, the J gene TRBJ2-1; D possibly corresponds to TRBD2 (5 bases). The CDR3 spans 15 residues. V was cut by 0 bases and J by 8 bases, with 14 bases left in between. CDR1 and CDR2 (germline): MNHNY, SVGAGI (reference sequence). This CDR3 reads CASSYSRSGRDEQFF. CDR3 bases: TGTGCCAGCAGTTACTCGCGAAGTGGGCGGGATGAGCAGTTCTTC.

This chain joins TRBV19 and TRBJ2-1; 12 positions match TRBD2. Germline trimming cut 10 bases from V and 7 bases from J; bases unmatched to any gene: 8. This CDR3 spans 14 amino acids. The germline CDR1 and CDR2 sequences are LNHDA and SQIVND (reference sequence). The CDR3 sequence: CATSGRALGNEQFF. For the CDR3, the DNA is TGTGCCACTAGCGGGAGGGCCTTAGGGAATGAGCAGTTCTTC.

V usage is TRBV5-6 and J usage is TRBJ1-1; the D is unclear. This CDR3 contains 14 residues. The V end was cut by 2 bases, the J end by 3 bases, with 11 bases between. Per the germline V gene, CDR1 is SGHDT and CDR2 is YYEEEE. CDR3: CASSLTHVHTEAFF. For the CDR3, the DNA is TGTGCCAGCAGCTTAACTCATGTGCACACTGAAGCTTTCTTT.

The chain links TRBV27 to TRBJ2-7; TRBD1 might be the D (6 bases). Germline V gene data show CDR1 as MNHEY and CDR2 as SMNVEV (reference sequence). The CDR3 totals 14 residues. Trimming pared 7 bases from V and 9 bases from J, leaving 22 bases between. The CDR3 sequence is CASTLSGHRYGQYF. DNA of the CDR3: TGTGCCAGCACCCTATCGGGACATCGCTATGGGCAGTACTTC.

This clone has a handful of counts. This CDR3 reads CASSHSTSTGDYEQYF. The CDR3 DNA reads TGCGCCAGCAGCCACTCTACGTCGACAGGGGACTACGAGCAGTACTTC. The chain couples TRBV4-1 to TRBJ2-7; TRBD1 aligns across 8 bases. The CDR3 spans 16 residues. The germline V gene encodes CDR1 MGHRA and CDR2 YSYEKL. The V segment lost 3 bases and the J segment 3 bases; nucleotides outside the gene matches: 10.

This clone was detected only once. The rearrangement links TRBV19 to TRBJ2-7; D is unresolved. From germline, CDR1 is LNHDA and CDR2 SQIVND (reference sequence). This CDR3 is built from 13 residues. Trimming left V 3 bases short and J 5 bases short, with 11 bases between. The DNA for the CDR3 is TGTGCCAGTAGTATGCAAGTTTTCAACGAGCAGTACTTC. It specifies CASSMQVFNEQYF.